The 17 T cell receptor beta chains listed next were all sequenced from one sample in a study of T cells in Graves' hyperthyroidism and ophthalmopathy (dated by TCRdb to between 2018 and 2021). Libraries were built with multiplex PCR. Sequencing relied on an Illumina HiSeq 2000. The TCR beta CDR3 regions were amplified from the RNA transcripts. The first round of RT-PCR for the TCR CDR3 was performed with the HTBI primer set and the Qiagen OneStep RT-PCR kit. TCRdb passed the public sequencing reads through fastp at Q25 and MiXCR, retaining productive beta sequences. Rows with one shared CDR3 protein collapse into an entry with the most common genes and DNA. In this sample the table shows around 500,000 distinct CDR3 sequences, 16% of which occur a single time. In total, the top ten clones hold 29% of the sample. The sample taken for sequencing was blood. The receptors originated from a woman between 25 and 40 years old with Graves' ophthalmopathy.

This rearrangement joins TRBV5-4 to TRBJ1-1; D not resolved. This CDR3 has 13 amino acids. Trimming stripped 1 base from V and 1 base from J, with 5 bases between. The germline CDR1 and CDR2 sequences are SGHNT and YYREEE (reference sequence). CDR3 region: CASSLIENTEAFF. The CDR3 coding sequence is TGTGCCAGCAGCTTGATTGAGAACACTGAAGCTTTCTTT.

This clonotype was detected ten times or more. The CDR3 DNA reads as TGTGCCAGCAGCTTTTTTAGGGGCGGGAGCTCCTACGAGCAGTACTTC. Protein sequence: CASSFFRGGSSYEQYF. V is TRBV5-6 and J is TRBJ2-7; 7 bases line up with TRBD2. Trimming took 2 bases from V and 0 from J; bases not matched to a gene: 8. CDR3 length equals 16 residues. Germline V gene lookup returns CDR1 SGHDT and CDR2 YYEEEE.

This clonotype was detected only a few times. The chain uses TRBV6-5 and TRBJ2-7; maybe TRBD1 (6 bases). The CDR3 extends over 14 amino acids. CDR1 is MNHEY, CDR2 SVGAGI, per germline. V was shortened by 2 bases and J by 2 bases, with 10 bases between the two germline ends. This CDR3 is CASSYDWTAYEQYF. DNA for the CDR3: TGTGCCAGCAGTTACGATTGGACAGCCTACGAGCAGTACTTC.

The table lists this clonotype with a count of one. The rearrangement links TRBV9 to TRBJ2-7, with 15 bases that match TRBD2. The CDR3 covers 16 residues. Germline-derived CDR1 and CDR2 are SGDLS and YYNGEE. J lost 0 bases, V lost 2 bases, and 0 bases had no gene match. Here the CDR3 reads CASSVGLAGGSYEQYF. The CDR3 DNA follows: TGTGCCAGCAGCGTGGGACTAGCGGGAGGCTCCTACGAGCAGTACTTC.

V gene TRBV11-2 combines with J gene TRBJ2-3; weak D call: TRBD2 (5 bases). Trimming removed 2 bases from V and 1 base from J, with 10 bases in between. This CDR3 contains 15 residues. CDR1 is SGHAT and CDR2 is FQNNGV in the germline V gene. CDR3 DNA: TGTGCCAGCAGCTTATTCAGCGGCGGCACAGATACGCAGTATTTT. As protein: CASSLFSGGTDTQYF.

In its sample, this clonotype was seen many times. The chain uses TRBV11-1 and TRBJ2-3; possible D gene TRBD1, 5 bases. CDR3 length: 14 amino acids. V was trimmed by 3 bases and J by 4 bases, leaving 11 bases between them. Germline values: CDR1 SGHAT, CDR2 FQDESV (reference sequence). DNA of the CDR3: TGTGCCAGCAGCTTCAGCAGGGAACCAGATACGCAGTATTTT. Protein: CASSFSREPDTQYF.

This clonotype showed up many times. The rearrangement uses TRBV12-3 or TRBV12-4 and TRBJ2-3; D possibly corresponds to TRBD1 (5 bases). The CDR3 runs to 14 residues. V was trimmed by 5 bases and J by 3 bases, leaving 12 bases between them. The CDR3 reads CASSGSTGTDTQYF. The CDR3 bases are TGTGCCAGCAGTGGGTCCACAGGAACAGATACGCAGTATTTT.

This clonotype was detected ten times or more. The rearrangement joins TRBV3-1 to TRBJ2-1; 8 bases match TRBD2. J lost 8 bases, V lost 4 bases, and 7 bases had no gene match. Looked up from germline, CDR1 is LGHDT and CDR2 is YNNKEL (reference sequence). The CDR3 spans 14 residues. This CDR3 is CASSLRRGADEQFF. The CDR3 DNA is TGTGCCAGCAGCCTCAGGCGGGGGGCGGATGAGCAGTTCTTC.

The gene calls are TRBV7-2 and TRBJ2-2; 11 bases agree with TRBD2. Germline trimming cut 4 bases from V and 5 bases from J; bases unmatched to any gene: 3. In germline, CDR1 is SGHTA, CDR2 FQGNSA. CDR3 size: 15 residues. The CDR3 here is CASSSLAGDTGELFF. The CDR3 DNA reads TGTGCCAGCAGCTCACTAGCGGGAGATACCGGGGAGCTGTTTTTT.

This clonotype showed up just a few times. The chain has TRBV5-1 and TRBJ1-3; the D gene is possibly TRBD1 (5 bases). The CDR3 consists of 15 residues. V was pared by 0 bases and J by 5 bases, with 12 bases between. Germline lookup yields CDR1 SGHRS and CDR2 YFSETQ. CDR3: CASSLAAGTRNTIYF. Here the CDR3 DNA reads TGCGCCAGCAGCTTGGCCGCGGGGACTCGAAACACCATATATTTT.

This rearrangement joins TRBV20-1 to TRBJ2-7; 13 nucleotides line up with TRBD2. The germline V gene has CDR1 DFQATT and CDR2 SNEGSKA (reference sequence). The CDR3 has 18 amino acids. J was trimmed by 4 bases and V by 0 bases; bases with no gene match: 12. CDR3 in amino acids: CSARDGLAGVSMGYEQYF. CDR3 nucleotides: TGCAGTGCTAGAGACGGACTAGCGGGAGTTTCCATGGGTTACGAGCAGTACTTC.

This clonotype was detected a few times. The genes are TRBV12-3 or TRBV12-4 and TRBJ2-7, with 7 nucleotides matching TRBD1. V gave up 6 bases and J gave up 0 bases; unmatched junction bases: 8. This CDR3 has 15 amino acids. The CDR3 DNA reads TGTGCCAGCAGGCCCACAGGGGAAGGCTCCTACGAGCAGTACTTC. It encodes CASRPTGEGSYEQYF.

With regard to this clonotype: One end of the junction fails to match germline, which may point to a read error. This sequence joins TRBV5-1 and TRBJ2-7, with 7 bases lining up with TRBD1. Germline CDR1 reads SGHRS; CDR2 reads YFSETQ. The CDR3 has 14 amino acids. The CDR3 nucleotides read TGTGCCAGCAACCCGACTACAGGGGCCTACGAGCAGTACTTC. It codes for CASNPTTGAYEQYF.

Only a few counts were recorded for this clonotype. The chain employs TRBV4-1 and TRBJ1-6; a weak D match, TRBD1 (5 bases). This CDR3 is built from 15 residues. Germline assignment: CDR1 MGHRA and CDR2 YSYEKL. V lost 4 bases, J lost 6 bases, and 13 bases lay in between. The CDR3 DNA is TGCGCCAGCAGCCGGGAGGGGCAAGGTAATTCACCCCTCCACTTT. Protein: CASSREGQGNSPLHF.

With regard to this clonotype: A single base separates this from a much larger clone, so it may be a read error. The chain recombines TRBV28 with TRBJ2-7, with a weak D call TRBD2 (6 bases). The germline gives CDR1 MDHEN, CDR2 SYDVKM. The CDR3 sequence is 11 residues long. The CDR3 is CASRAGYGQYF. The CDR3 bases are TGTGCCAGCAGAGCGGGCTACGGGCAGTACTTC.

The table lists this clonotype with a few counts. The gene calls are TRBV19 and TRBJ2-7; 8 nucleotides align to TRBD2. The CDR3 runs to 15 residues. CDR1 LNHDA and CDR2 SQIVND come from the germline V gene (reference sequence). Trimming cost V 4 bases and J 0 bases; bases outside gene matches: 5. CDR3 in amino acids: CASSTPAGASYEQYF. The CDR3 coding sequence is TGTGCCAGTAGTACTCCAGCGGGAGCCTCCTACGAGCAGTACTTC.

This clonotype was picked up many times. This chain links TRBV7-9 with TRBJ2-1; 10 bases line up with TRBD2. With 2 bases clipped from V and 4 bases from J, the junction kept 2 bases outside the gene matches. Looked up from germline, CDR1 is SEHNR and CDR2 is FQNEAQ (reference sequence). The CDR3 runs 15 residues. CDR3 in DNA: TGTGCCAGCAGCTTACGGACTAGCGGTTACAATGAGCAGTTCTTC. Protein product: CASSLRTSGYNEQFF.